One sample yielded the 9 T cell receptor beta chains listed below, sequenced in a study of Graves' ophthalmopathy and Graves' hyperthyroidism. Amplification of TCR beta CDR3 regions used RNA transcripts. RT-PCR was first run with HTBI primers, then multiplex PCR in a second round. One entry per CDR3 protein, called by TCRdb with MiXCR from the multiplex PCR reads. The sample lists a few hundred thousand distinct CDR3 sequences; 18% were seen once. Sequencing was carried out using peripheral blood. These receptors all stem from a woman aged 18-30 years with Graves' ophthalmopathy.

This clonotype was observed many times. The chain combines TRBV28 with TRBJ2-7; D uncertain. The ends were cut back, 8 bases at V and 3 bases at J, with 14 bases in the middle. The CDR3 runs 13 residues. Germline V lookup: CDR1 MDHEN, CDR2 SYDVKM. The CDR3 DNA is TGTGCCAGCGGACCTCGGCCTATCTACGAGCAGTACTTC. Translated: CASGPRPIYEQYF.

This clonotype was picked up many times. This chain connects TRBV4-3 to TRBJ2-5; 9 positions match TRBD2. V lost 3 bases to trimming and J lost 4 bases; unmatched junction nucleotides: 12. The V gene's germline CDR1 is LGHNA and CDR2 YSLEER. The CDR3 runs 17 residues. The CDR3 region is CASSQDLSGGLVETQYF. The CDR3 region has the DNA TGCGCCAGCAGCCAGGATCTTAGCGGGGGCTTAGTAGAGACCCAGTACTTC.

This clonotype occurred many times. The chain recombines TRBV28 with TRBJ1-1; no firm D call. Trimming cost V 3 bases and J 5 bases, with 10 bases left between them. The CDR3 covers 13 residues. Per germline, CDR1 MDHEN and CDR2 SYDVKM. The CDR3 here is CASSLLPETEAFF. In DNA form, the CDR3 reads TGTGCCAGCAGTTTGCTCCCCGAAACTGAAGCTTTCTTT.

The chain has TRBV29-1 and TRBJ1-2; a weak D match, TRBD1 (6 bases). This CDR3 has 15 amino acids. Per germline, CDR1 SQVTM and CDR2 ANQGSEA. V shed 6 bases and J shed 3 bases, with 20 bases lying between them. The CDR3 region has the DNA TGCAGCGTAGACGATGGGGGGCAGGAAGACTATGGCTACACCTTC. Translation gives CSVDDGGQEDYGYTF.

Ten or more counts support this clonotype. The J gene is TRBJ1-5, the V gene TRBV6-5; tentatively, D is TRBD1 (5 bases). The CDR3 has 13 amino acids. V shed 6 bases and J shed 0 bases, with 6 bases lying between them. Per germline, CDR1 MNHEY and CDR2 SVGAGI. The CDR3 loop is CASRGDSNQPQHF. The CDR3, as DNA: TGTGCCAGCAGAGGGGATAGCAATCAGCCCCAGCATTTT.

This clonotype was observed many times. The rearrangement joins TRBV6-2 or TRBV6-3 to TRBJ2-2, with D possibly matching TRBD1 (5 bases). The CDR3 sequence is 16 residues long. V lost 0 bases, J lost 4 bases, and 12 bases lay in between. Per the germline V gene, CDR1 is MNHEY and CDR2 is SVGEGT. Here the CDR3 reads CASSYSTHQGTGELFF. The CDR3 nucleotides read TGTGCCAGCAGTTACTCGACACACCAGGGCACCGGGGAGCTGTTTTTT.

The chain is built from TRBV28 and TRBJ1-5, with a weak D call TRBD1 (5 bases). Per the germline V gene, CDR1 is MDHEN and CDR2 is SYDVKM. V dropped 6 bases and J dropped 5 bases, with 17 bases sitting between them. The CDR3 runs to 15 residues. CDR3: CASRLPTGPDQPQHF. The CDR3 nucleotides are TGTGCCAGCAGATTACCTACGGGGCCGGATCAGCCCCAGCATTTT.

This clonotype was detected many times. The rearrangement uses TRBV12-3 or TRBV12-4 and TRBJ2-4; D remains unclear. V was cut by 7 bases and J by 5 bases, with 15 bases left in between. CDR3 length: 14 amino acids. This CDR3 reads CASTLAGAENIQYF. CDR3 DNA sequence: TGTGCCAGCACCCTGGCAGGTGCTGAAAACATTCAGTACTTC.

This clonotype was recorded at least ten times. This sequence joins TRBV11-2 and TRBJ1-6; D unclear. CDR1 and CDR2 (germline): SGHAT, FQNNGV. Trimming shortened V by 5 bases and J by 5 bases, and 13 bases separated the two germline ends. This CDR3 contains 15 residues. This CDR3 is CASSASGPNNSPLHF. The CDR3 DNA follows: TGTGCCAGCAGCGCAAGTGGTCCCAATAATTCACCCCTCCACTTT.